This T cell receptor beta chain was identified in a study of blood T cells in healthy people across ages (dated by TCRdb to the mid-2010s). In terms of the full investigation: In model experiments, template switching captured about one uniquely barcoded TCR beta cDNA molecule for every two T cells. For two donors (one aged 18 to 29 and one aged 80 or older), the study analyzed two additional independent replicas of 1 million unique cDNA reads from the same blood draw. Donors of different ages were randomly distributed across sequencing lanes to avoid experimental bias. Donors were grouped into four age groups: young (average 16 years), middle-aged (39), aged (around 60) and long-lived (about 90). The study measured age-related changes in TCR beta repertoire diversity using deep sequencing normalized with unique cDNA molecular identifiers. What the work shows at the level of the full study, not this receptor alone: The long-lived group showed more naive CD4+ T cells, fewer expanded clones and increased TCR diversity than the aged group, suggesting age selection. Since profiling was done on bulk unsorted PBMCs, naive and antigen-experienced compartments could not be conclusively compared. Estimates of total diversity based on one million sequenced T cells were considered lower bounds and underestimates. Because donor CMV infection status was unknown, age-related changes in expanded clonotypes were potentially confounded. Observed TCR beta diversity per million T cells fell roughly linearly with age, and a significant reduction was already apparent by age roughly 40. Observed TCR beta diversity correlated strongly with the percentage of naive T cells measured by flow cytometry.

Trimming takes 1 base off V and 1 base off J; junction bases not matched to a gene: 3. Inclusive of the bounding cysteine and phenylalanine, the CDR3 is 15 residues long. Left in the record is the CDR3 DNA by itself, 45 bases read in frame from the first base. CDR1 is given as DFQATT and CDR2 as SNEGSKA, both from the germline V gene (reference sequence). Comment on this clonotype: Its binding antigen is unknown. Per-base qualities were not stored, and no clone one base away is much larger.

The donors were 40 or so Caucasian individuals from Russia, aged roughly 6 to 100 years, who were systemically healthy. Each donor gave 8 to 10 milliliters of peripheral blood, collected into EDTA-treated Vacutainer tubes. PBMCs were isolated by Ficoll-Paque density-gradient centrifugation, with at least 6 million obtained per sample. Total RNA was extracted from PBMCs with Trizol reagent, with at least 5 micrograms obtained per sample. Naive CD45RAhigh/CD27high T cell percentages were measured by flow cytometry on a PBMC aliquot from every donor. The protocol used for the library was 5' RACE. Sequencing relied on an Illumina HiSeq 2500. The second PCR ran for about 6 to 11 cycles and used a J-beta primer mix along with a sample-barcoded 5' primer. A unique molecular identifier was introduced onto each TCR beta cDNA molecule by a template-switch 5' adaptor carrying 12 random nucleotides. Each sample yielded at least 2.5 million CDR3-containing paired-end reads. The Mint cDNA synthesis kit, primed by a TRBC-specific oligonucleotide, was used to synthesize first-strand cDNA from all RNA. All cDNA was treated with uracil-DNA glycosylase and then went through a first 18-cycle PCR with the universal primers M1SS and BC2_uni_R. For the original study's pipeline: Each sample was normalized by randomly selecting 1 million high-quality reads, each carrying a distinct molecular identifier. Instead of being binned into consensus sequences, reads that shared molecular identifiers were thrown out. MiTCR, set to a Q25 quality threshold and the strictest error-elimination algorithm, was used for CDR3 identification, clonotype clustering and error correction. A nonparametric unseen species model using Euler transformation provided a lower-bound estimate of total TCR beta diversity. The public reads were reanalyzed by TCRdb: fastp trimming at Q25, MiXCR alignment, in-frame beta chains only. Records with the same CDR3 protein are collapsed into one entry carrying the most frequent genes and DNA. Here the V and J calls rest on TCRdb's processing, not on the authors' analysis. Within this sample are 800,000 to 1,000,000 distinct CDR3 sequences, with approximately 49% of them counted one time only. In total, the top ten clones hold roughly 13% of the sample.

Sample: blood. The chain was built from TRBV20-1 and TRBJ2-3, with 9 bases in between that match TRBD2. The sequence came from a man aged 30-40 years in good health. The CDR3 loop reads CSARVPSGGTDTQYF. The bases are TGCAGTGCTAGAGTTCCTAGCGGGGGCACAGATACGCAGTATTTT.